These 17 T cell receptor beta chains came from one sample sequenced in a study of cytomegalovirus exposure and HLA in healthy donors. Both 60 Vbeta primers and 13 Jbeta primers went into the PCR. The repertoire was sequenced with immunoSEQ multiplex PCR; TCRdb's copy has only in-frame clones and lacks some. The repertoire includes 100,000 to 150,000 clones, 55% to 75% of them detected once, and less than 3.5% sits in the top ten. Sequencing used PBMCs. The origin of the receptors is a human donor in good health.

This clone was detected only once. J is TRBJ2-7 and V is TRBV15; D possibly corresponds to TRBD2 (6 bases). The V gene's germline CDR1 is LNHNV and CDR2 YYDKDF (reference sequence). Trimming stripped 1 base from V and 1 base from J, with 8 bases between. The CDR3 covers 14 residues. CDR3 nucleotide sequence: TGTGCCACCAGCAGAGGACTAGGGTCCTACGAGCAGTACTTC. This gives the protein CATSRGLGSYEQYF. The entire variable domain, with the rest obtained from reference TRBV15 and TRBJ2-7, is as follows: DAMVIQNPRYQVTQFGKPVTLSCSQTLNHNVMYWYQQKSSQAPKLLFHYYDKDFNNEADTPDNFQSRRPNTSFCFLDIRSPGLGDTAMYLCATSRGLGSYEQYFGPGTRLTVT.

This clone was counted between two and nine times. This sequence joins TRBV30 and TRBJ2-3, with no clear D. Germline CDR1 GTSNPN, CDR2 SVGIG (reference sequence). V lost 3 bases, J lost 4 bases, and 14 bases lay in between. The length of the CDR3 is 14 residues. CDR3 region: CAWRSNSQADTQYF. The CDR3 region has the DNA TGTGCCTGGAGGTCGAACTCCCAGGCAGATACGCAGTATTTT.

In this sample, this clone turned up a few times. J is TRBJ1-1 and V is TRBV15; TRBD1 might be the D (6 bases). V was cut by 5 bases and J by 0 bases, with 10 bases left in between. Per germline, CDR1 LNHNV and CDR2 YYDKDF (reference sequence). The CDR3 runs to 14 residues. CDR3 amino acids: CATSSRTVNTEAFF. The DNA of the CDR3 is TGTGCCACCAGCTCCCGGACAGTGAACACTGAAGCTTTCTTT.

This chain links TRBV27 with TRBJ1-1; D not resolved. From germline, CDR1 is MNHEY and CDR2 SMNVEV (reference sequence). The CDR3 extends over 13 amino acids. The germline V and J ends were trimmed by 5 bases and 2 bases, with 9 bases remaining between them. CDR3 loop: CASSPGVNTEAFF. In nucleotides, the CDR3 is TGTGCCAGCAGTCCCGGGGTCAACACTGAAGCTTTCTTT.

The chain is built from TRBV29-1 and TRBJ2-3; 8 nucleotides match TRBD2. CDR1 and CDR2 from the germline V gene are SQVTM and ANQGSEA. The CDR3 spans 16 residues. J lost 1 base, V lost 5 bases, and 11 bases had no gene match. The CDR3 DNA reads TGCAGCGTTCTCGGGGCTAGCGGGCTTCGCACAGATACGCAGTATTTT. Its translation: CSVLGASGLRTDTQYF.

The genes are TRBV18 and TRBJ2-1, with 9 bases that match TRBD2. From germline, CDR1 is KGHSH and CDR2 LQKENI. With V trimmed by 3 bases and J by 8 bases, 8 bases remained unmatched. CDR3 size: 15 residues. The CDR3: CASSPGLARLDEQFF. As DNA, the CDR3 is TGTGCCAGCTCACCGGGACTAGCTCGTTTGGATGAGCAGTTCTTC.

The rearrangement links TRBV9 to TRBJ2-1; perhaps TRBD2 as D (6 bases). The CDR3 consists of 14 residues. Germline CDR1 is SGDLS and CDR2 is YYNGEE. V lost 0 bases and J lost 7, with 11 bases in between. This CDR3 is CASSVAASVNEQFF. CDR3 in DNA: TGTGCCAGCAGCGTAGCGGCTAGCGTGAATGAGCAGTTCTTC.

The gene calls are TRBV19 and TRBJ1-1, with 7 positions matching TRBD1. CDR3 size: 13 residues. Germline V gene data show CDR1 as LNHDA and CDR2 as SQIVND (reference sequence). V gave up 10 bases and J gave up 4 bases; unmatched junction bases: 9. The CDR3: CATLDRRGTEAFF. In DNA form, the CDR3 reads TGTGCCACCTTGGACAGGCGGGGCACTGAAGCTTTCTTT.

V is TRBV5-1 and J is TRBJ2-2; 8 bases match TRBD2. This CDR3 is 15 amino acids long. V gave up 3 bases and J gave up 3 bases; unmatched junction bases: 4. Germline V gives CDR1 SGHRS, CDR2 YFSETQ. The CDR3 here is CASSSGGADTGELFF. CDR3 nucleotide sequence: TGCGCCAGCAGCTCGGGAGGGGCGGACACCGGGGAGCTGTTTTTT.

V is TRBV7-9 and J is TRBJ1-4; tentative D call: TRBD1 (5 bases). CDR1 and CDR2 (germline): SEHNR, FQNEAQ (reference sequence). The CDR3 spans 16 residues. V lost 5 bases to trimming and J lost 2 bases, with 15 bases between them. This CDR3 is CASSPSGPATNEKLFF. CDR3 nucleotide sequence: TGTGCCAGCAGCCCTTCAGGGCCAGCCACTAATGAAAAACTGTTTTTT.

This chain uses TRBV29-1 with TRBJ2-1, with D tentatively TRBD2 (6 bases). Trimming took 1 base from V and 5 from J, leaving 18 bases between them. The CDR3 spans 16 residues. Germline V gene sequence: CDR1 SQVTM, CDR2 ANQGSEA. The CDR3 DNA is TGCAGCGTTGAAGTTTTAAGGCTAGCGAGAAACAATGAGCAGTTCTTC. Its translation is CSVEVLRLARNNEQFF.

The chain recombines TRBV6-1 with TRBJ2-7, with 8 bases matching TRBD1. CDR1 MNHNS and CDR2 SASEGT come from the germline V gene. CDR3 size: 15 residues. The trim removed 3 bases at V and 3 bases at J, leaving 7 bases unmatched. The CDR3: CASSDHGTGYYEQYF. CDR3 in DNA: TGTGCCAGCAGTGACCACGGGACAGGCTACTACGAGCAGTACTTC.

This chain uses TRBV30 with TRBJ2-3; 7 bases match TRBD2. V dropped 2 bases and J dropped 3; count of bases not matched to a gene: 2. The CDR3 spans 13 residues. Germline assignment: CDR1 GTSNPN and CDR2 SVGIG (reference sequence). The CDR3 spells CAWSPGGTDTQYF. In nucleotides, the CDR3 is TGTGCCTGGAGTCCCGGGGGGACAGATACGCAGTATTTT.

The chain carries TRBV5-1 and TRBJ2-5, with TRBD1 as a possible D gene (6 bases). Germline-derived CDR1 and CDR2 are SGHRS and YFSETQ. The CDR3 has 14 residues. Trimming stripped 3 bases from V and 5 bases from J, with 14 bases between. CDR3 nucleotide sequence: TGCGCCAGCAGCTCGGCGGCAGGGGAGGAGACCCAGTACTTC. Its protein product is CASSSAAGEETQYF.

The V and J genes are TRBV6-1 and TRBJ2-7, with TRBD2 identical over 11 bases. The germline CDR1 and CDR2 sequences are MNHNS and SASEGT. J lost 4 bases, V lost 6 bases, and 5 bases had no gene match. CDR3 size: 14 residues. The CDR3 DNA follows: TGTGCCAGCAGCACTAGCGGGAGATGGTACGAGCAGTACTTC. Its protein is CASSTSGRWYEQYF.

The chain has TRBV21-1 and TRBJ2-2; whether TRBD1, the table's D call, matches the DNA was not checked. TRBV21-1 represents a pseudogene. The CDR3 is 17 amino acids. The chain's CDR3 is CASSKAQDRPCTGELFF. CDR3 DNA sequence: TGTGCCAGCAGCAAAGCTCAGGACAGGCCCTGCACCGGGGAGCTGTTTTTT.

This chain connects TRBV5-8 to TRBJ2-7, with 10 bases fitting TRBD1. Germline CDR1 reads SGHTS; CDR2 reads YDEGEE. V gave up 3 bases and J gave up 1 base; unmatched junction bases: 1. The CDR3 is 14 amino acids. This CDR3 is CASSWDRGSYEQYF. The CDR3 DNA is TGTGCCAGCAGCTGGGACAGGGGTTCCTACGAGCAGTACTTC.